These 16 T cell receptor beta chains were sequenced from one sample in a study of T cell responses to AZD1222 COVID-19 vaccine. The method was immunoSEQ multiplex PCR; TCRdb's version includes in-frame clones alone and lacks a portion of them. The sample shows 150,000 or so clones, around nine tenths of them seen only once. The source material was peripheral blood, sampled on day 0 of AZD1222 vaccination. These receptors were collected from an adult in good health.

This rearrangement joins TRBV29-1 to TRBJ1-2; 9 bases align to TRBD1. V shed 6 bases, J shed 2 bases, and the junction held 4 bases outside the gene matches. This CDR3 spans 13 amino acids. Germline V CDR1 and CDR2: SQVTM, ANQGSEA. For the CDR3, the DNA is TGCAGCGTCCACAGGGGGCTAAACTATGGCTACACCTTC. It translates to CSVHRGLNYGYTF.

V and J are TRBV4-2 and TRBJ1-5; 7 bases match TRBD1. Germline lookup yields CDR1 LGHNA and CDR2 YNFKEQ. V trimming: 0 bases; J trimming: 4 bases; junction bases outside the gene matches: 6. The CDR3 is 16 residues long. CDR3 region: CASSQDSSGGNQPQHF. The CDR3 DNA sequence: TGTGCCAGCAGCCAAGATTCGTCAGGGGGGAATCAGCCCCAGCATTTT.

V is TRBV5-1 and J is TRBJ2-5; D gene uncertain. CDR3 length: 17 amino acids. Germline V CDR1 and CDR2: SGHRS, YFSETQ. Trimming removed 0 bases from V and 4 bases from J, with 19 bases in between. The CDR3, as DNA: TGCGCCAGCAGCTTGGCCTCAAGGACGGGCGGCGGAGAGACCCAGTACTTC. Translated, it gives CASSLASRTGGGETQYF. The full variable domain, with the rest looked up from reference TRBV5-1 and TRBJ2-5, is KAGVTQTPRYLIKTRGQQVTLSCSPISGHRSVSWYQQTPGQGLQFLFEYFSETQRNKGNFPGRFSGRQFSNSRSEMNVSTLELGDSALYLCASSLASRTGGGETQYFGPGTRLLVL.

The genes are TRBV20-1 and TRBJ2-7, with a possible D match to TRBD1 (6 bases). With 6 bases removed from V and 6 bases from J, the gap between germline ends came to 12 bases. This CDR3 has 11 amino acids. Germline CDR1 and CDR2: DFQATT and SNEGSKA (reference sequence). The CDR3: CSAPGEFEQYF. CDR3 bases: TGCAGTGCGCCAGGGGAGTTCGAGCAGTACTTC.

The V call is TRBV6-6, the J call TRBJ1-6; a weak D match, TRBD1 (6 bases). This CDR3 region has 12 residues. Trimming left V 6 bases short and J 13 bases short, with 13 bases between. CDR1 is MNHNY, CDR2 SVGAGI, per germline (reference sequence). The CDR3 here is CASRRQVAPLHF. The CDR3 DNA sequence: TGTGCCAGCAGAAGACAGGTCGCTCCCCTCCACTTT.

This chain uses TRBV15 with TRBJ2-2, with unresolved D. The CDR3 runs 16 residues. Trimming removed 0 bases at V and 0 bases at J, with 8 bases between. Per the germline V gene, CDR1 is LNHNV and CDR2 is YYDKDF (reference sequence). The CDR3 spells CATSRDWGSNTGELFF. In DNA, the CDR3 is TGTGCCACCAGCAGAGATTGGGGTTCGAACACCGGGGAGCTGTTTTTT.

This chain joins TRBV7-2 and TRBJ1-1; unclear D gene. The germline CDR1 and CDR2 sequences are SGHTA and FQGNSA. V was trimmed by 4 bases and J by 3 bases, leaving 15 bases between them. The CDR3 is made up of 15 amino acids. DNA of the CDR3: TGTGCCAGCAGCTCTCGGGCCAACGGGTACACTGAAGCTTTCTTT. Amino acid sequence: CASSSRANGYTEAFF.

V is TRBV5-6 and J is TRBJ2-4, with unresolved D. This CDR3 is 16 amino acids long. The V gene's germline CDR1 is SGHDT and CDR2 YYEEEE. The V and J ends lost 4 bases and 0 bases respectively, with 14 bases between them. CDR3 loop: CASSLVGALAKNIQYF. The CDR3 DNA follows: TGTGCCAGCAGCCTGGTTGGAGCCTTAGCCAAAAACATTCAGTACTTC. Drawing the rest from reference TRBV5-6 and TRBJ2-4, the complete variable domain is DAGVTQSPTHLIKTRGQQVTLRCSPKSGHDTVSWYQQALGQGPQFIFQYYEEEERQRGNFPDRFSGHQFPNYSSELNVNALLLGDSALYLCASSLVGALAKNIQYFGAGTRLSVL.

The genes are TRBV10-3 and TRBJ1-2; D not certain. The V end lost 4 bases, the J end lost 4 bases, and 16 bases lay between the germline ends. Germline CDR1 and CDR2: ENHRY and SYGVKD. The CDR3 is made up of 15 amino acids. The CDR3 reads CAISAKNAFGYGYTF. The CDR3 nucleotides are TGTGCCATCAGTGCGAAGAACGCCTTTGGCTATGGCTACACCTTC.

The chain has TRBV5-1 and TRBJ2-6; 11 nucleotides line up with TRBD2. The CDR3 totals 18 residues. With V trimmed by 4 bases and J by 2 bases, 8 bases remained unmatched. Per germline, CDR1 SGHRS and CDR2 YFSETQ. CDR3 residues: CASSKVAGGPAGANVLTF. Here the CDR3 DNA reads TGCGCCAGCAGCAAGGTAGCGGGGGGGCCGGCTGGGGCCAACGTCCTGACTTTC.

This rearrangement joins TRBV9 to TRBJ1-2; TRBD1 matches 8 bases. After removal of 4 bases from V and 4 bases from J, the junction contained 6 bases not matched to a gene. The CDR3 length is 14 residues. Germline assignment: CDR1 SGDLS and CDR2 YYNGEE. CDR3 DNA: TGTGCCAGCAGCCCCGACAGGGGAAGCTATGGCTACACCTTC. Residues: CASSPDRGSYGYTF.

The CDR3 DNA is TGTGCCAGCAGCCCGCTAACAGGGGGTAATTCACCCCTCCACTTT. Translation: CASSPLTGGNSPLHF. This chain connects TRBV27 to TRBJ1-6; 8 bases align to TRBD1. The CDR3 contains 15 residues. The germline gives CDR1 MNHEY, CDR2 SMNVEV (reference sequence). J lost 6 bases, V lost 6 bases, and 7 bases had no gene match.

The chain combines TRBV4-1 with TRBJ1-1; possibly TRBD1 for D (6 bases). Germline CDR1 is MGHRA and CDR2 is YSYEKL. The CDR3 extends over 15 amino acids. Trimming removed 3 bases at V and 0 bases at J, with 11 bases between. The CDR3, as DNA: TGCGCCAGCAGCCAGGGGACACTTCTGAACACTGAAGCTTTCTTT. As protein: CASSQGTLLNTEAFF.

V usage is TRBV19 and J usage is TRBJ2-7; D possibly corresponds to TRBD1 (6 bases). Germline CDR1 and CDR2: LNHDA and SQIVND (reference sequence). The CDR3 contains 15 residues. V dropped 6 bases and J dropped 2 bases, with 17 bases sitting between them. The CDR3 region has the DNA TGTGCCAGTAGCCCATTCGCGACAGGAGCCTACGAGCAGTACTTC. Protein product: CASSPFATGAYEQYF.

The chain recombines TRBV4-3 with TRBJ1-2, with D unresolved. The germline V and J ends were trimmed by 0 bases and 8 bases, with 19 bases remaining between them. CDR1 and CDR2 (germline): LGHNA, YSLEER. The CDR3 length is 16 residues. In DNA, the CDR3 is TGCGCCAGCAGCCAAGATCCTGGGCAAAGGTTCGGGGGCTACACCTTC. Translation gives CASSQDPGQRFGGYTF.

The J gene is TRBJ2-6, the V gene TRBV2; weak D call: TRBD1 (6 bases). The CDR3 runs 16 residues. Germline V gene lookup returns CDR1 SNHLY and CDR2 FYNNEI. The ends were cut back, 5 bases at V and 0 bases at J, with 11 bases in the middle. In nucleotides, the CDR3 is TGTGCCAGCAGTAAGGGACAACTCTCTGGGGCCAACGTCCTGACTTTC. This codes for CASSKGQLSGANVLTF.